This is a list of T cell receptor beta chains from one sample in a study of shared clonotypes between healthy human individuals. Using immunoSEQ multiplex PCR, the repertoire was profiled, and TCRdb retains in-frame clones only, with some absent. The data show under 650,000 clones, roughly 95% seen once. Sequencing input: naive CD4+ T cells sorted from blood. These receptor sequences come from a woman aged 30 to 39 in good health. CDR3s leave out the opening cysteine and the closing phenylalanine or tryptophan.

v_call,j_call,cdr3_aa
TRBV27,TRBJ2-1,ASSLLGFAYGNEQF
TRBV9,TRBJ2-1,ASSLTRTAHYNEQF
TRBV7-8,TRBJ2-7,ASSVNYEQY
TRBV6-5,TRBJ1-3,ASWENSSGNTIY
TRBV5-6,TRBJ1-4,ASSLFLGQRFEKLF
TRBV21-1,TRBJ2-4,ASTSGTGAKNIQY
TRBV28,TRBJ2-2,ASSSHHAGNTGELF
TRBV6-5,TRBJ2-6,ASSVRGTGANVLT
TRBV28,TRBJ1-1,ASSMAGAQVNTEAF
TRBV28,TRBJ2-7,ASHSPAGAAEQY
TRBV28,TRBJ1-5,ASSQGDSYSNQPQH
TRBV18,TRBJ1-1,ATRGHMNTEAF
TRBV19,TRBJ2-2,ASSGTSGTTGELF
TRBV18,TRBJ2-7,ASSPQTGTGSYEQY
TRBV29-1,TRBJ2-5,SMGLAGRETQY
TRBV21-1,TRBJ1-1,ASSREGFTEAF
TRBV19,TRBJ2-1,ASSSGTSGRAWGDEQF
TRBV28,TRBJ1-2,ASSLGGEYGYT
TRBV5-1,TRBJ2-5,ASSSLAGGQETQY
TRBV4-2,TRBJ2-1,ASSLMTSGRGNEQF
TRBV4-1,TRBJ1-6,ASSQGRGSGNNSPLH
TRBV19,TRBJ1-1,ASTFDRDTEAF
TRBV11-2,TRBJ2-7,ASSLAGLADTYEQY
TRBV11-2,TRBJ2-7,ASSVTSGSWYNEQY
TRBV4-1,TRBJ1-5,ASSQEVRREDQPQH
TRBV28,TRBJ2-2,ASRQGTMDTGELF
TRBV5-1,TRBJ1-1,ASRQGNTEAF
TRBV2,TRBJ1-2,ASSLGTSNYGYT
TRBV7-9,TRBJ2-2,ASSSLAENTGELF
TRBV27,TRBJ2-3,ASSLRAGGPSDITDTQY
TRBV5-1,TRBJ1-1,ASRREMNTEAF
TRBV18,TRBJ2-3,ASSPKRESTDTQY
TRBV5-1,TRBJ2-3,ASTLDRATDTQY
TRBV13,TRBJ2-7,ASSRGPYEQY
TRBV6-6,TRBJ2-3,ASSYLDTQY
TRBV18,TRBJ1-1,ASSPTDNTEAF
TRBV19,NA,ASSIGTRGHEQY
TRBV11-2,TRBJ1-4,ASSLARSINEKLF
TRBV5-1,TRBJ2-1,ASSPRTSGKRNEQF
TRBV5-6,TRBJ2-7,ASSLTSGSSYEQY
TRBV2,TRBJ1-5,ASRPRSGGNQPQH
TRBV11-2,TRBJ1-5,ASSLDRGGQPQH
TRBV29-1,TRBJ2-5,SVPPRVAAWETQY
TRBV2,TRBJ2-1,ASTSYNEQF
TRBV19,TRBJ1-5,ASSTGLYSNQPQH